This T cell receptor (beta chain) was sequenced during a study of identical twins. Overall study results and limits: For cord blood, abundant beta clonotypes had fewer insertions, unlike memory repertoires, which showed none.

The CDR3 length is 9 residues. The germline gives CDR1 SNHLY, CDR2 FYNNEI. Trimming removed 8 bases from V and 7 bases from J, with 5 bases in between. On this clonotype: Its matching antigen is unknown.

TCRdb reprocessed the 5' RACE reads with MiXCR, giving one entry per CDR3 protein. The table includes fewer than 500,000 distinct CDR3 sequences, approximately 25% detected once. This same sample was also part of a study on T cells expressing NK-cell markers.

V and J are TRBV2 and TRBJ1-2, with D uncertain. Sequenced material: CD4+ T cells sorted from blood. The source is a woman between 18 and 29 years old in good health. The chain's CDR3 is CASVSGYTF. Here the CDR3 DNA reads TGTGCCAGCGTGTCTGGCTACACCTTC. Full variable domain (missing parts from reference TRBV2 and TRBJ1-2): EPEVTQTPSHQVTQMGQEVILRCVPISNHLYFYWYRQILGQKVEFLVSFYNNEISEKSEIFDDQFSVERPDGSNFTLKIRSTKLEDSAMYFCASVSGYTFGSGTRLTVV.